A selection of T cell receptor beta chains follows, all from one sample in a study of response to subunit inactivated influenza vaccine. TCRdb redid the calling of the RT-PCR reads with MiXCR, one entry per CDR3 protein. The sample shows about 800,000 distinct CDR3 sequences, approximately 21% of them seen only once. Sequenced here: PBMCs from blood, sampled 5 to 6 days after vaccination. These receptors all come from a man in his fifties who received an inactivated influenza vaccine. Each CDR3 is given with its conserved first and last residue. The D gene is left open where the match is weak. The size of a clone is reported for some rows only, either as once, few or many, or as a class for expanded clones.

j_gene: TRBJ2-3; v_gene: TRBV5-4; d_gene: -; len: 16; abundance: few; CDR3nt: TGTGCCAGCAGTAACGAAGGGACTTCTAGCACAGATACGCAGTATTTT; CDR3aa: CASSNEGTSSTDTQYF
j_gene: TRBJ2-5; v_gene: TRBV18; d_gene: -; len: 13; abundance: -; CDR3nt: TGTGCCAGCTCGCCAGGACATCTAGAGACCCAGTACTTC; CDR3aa: CASSPGHLETQYF
j_gene: TRBJ2-7; v_gene: TRBV7-2; d_gene: TRBD2; len: 15; abundance: few; CDR3nt: TGTGCCAGCAGCCCGGGACTAGCGGGTTCCCTCGAGCAGTACTTC; CDR3aa: CASSPGLAGSLEQYF
j_gene: TRBJ2-7; v_gene: TRBV3-1; d_gene: -; len: 20; abundance: -; CDR3nt: TGTGCCAGCAGCCAAGATGCGGCGGGGCAACGGCCCCTTCTAACCTACGAGCAGTACTTC; CDR3aa: CASSQDAAGQRPLLTYEQYF
j_gene: TRBJ2-6; v_gene: TRBV6-2/TRBV6-3; d_gene: -; len: 17; abundance: -; CDR3nt: TGTGCCAGCAGTTACGGGCGGCCCGTGGGCGGGGCCAACGTCCTGACTTTC; CDR3aa: CASSYGRPVGGANVLTF
j_gene: TRBJ2-4; v_gene: TRBV20-1; d_gene: -; len: 13; abundance: -; CDR3nt: TGCAGTGCTAGGGGCTCGTCCAAAAACATTCAGTACTTC; CDR3aa: CSARGSSKNIQYF
j_gene: TRBJ2-3; v_gene: TRBV29-1; d_gene: -; len: 15; abundance: -; CDR3nt: TGCAGCGTTGAAGCCTATGGGCAGGCTCCAGATACGCAGTATTTT; CDR3aa: CSVEAYGQAPDTQYF
j_gene: TRBJ1-2; v_gene: TRBV20-1; d_gene: -; len: 12; abundance: -; CDR3nt: TGCAGTGCGGTTGGGGCAGACTATGGCTACACCTTC; CDR3aa: CSAVGADYGYTF
j_gene: TRBJ2-3; v_gene: TRBV12-3/TRBV12-4; d_gene: -; len: 15; abundance: -; CDR3nt: TGTGCCAGCAGTTTAGCTTCCGTCGCGACAGATACGCAGTATTTT; CDR3aa: CASSLASVATDTQYF
j_gene: TRBJ2-1; v_gene: TRBV20-1; d_gene: TRBD2; len: 19; abundance: -; CDR3nt: TGCAGTGCTAGTAGTTTGGGACTAGCGGGAGGGATTACCTACAATGAGCAGTTCTTC; CDR3aa: CSASSLGLAGGITYNEQFF
j_gene: TRBJ1-1; v_gene: TRBV20-1; d_gene: -; len: 15; abundance: -; CDR3nt: TGCAGTGCTAGAGACGCTGGGACACGGGTCGGGGTAGCTTTCTTT; CDR3aa: CSARDAGTRVGVAFF
j_gene: TRBJ2-7; v_gene: TRBV7-2; d_gene: TRBD2; len: 15; abundance: -; CDR3nt: TGTGCCAGCAGCTTAGGGACTAGCGGGAGTGTCGAGCAGTACTTC; CDR3aa: CASSLGTSGSVEQYF
j_gene: TRBJ1-1; v_gene: TRBV2; d_gene: -; len: 15; abundance: -; CDR3nt: TGTGCCAGCAGACTTCAGACGGCGTCGAACACTGAAGCTTTCTTT; CDR3aa: CASRLQTASNTEAFF
j_gene: TRBJ2-3; v_gene: TRBV20-1; d_gene: TRBD1; len: 15; abundance: few; CDR3nt: TGCAGTGCTAGAGACAGGGGGCGCTTAACAGATACGCAGTATTTT; CDR3aa: CSARDRGRLTDTQYF
j_gene: TRBJ2-1; v_gene: TRBV7-6; d_gene: TRBD1; len: 14; abundance: -; CDR3nt: TGTGCCAGCAGCCAGCAGAGGACAGGGCCTGAGCAGTTCTTC; CDR3aa: CASSQQRTGPEQFF
j_gene: TRBJ2-7; v_gene: TRBV10-3; d_gene: TRBD2; len: 15; abundance: few; CDR3nt: TGTGCCATCAGTGAGTCTAGCGGGGGGGCGTTCGAGCAGTACTTC; CDR3aa: CAISESSGGAFEQYF
j_gene: TRBJ2-7; v_gene: TRBV20-1; d_gene: TRBD1; len: 13; abundance: -; CDR3nt: TGCAGTGCTCAGGACAGGGAGCCTTACGAGCAGTACTTC; CDR3aa: CSAQDREPYEQYF
j_gene: TRBJ2-5; v_gene: TRBV7-9; d_gene: -; len: 14; abundance: -; CDR3nt: TGTGCCAGCAGCTTACAGGGCCGAAGAGAGACCCAGTACTTC; CDR3aa: CASSLQGRRETQYF
j_gene: TRBJ2-1; v_gene: TRBV20-1; d_gene: TRBD2; len: 14; abundance: few; CDR3nt: TGCAGTGCTAGAGGACGGGAGGTGACCAGTGAGCAGTTCTTC; CDR3aa: CSARGREVTSEQFF
j_gene: TRBJ2-1; v_gene: TRBV11-1; d_gene: TRBD2; len: 16; abundance: few; CDR3nt: TGTGCCAGCAGCCCCTCAACTAGCGGGAGATCTAATGAGCAGTTCTTC; CDR3aa: CASSPSTSGRSNEQFF
j_gene: TRBJ1-5; v_gene: TRBV12-3/TRBV12-4; d_gene: TRBD1; len: 15; abundance: -; CDR3nt: TGTGCCAGCAGTTCGGACAGGTATAGCAATCAGCCCCAGCATTTT; CDR3aa: CASSSDRYSNQPQHF
j_gene: TRBJ2-7; v_gene: TRBV6-2/TRBV6-3; d_gene: TRBD1; len: 19; abundance: -; CDR3nt: TGTGCCAGACAACTCGGGGACAGGGGCTCCGGGACTCCTTACTACGAGCAGTACTTC; CDR3aa: CARQLGDRGSGTPYYEQYF
j_gene: TRBJ2-5; v_gene: TRBV4-1; d_gene: -; len: 13; abundance: few; CDR3nt: TGCGCCAGCAGCCAAGACCCGAGGGAGACCCAGTACTTC; CDR3aa: CASSQDPRETQYF